A selection of T cell receptor beta chains follows, all from one sample in a study of T-cell reconstitution after alpha-beta-depleted transplantation in children. TCRdb independently ran MiXCR on the PCR reads; one entry per CDR3 protein. This table holds a few hundred thousand distinct CDR3 sequences, 5.5% to 7% found once. Specimen: PBMCs, collected before TCRalphabeta/CD19-depleted stem cell transplant. The receptors here all came from a boy aged 2 to 10 with acute lymphoblastic leukemia, due to receive a stem cell transplant. The CDR3 runs from the conserved cysteine through the conserved F or W.

j_call: TRBJ2-1
v_call: TRBV30
cdr3_aa: CAWSRLEGRGNEQFF

j_call: TRBJ2-3
v_call: TRBV7-9
cdr3_aa: CASSPQAGASTDTQYF

j_call: TRBJ1-3
v_call: TRBV6-2/TRBV6-3
cdr3_aa: CASSYQGRNTIYF

j_call: TRBJ2-5
v_call: TRBV7-2
cdr3_aa: CASSYLAGEETQYF

j_call: TRBJ2-7
v_call: TRBV12-3/TRBV12-4
cdr3_aa: CASGLGTSYEQYF

j_call: TRBJ2-5
v_call: TRBV2
cdr3_aa: CASSDRDRRKETQYF

j_call: TRBJ1-2
v_call: TRBV6-1
cdr3_aa: CASSDRQGGGYGYTF

j_call: TRBJ2-3
v_call: TRBV7-2
cdr3_aa: CASSFQDTQYF

j_call: TRBJ1-1
v_call: TRBV20-1
cdr3_aa: CSAGGRISTEAFF

j_call: TRBJ1-2
v_call: TRBV6-2/TRBV6-3
cdr3_aa: CASSYNRGFGYTF

j_call: TRBJ2-3
v_call: TRBV29-1
cdr3_aa: CSFQVGATDTQYF

j_call: TRBJ1-6
v_call: TRBV10-3
cdr3_aa: CAIRVEEYNSPLHF

j_call: TRBJ2-6
v_call: TRBV29-1
cdr3_aa: CSVLAGRTSGANVLTF

j_call: TRBJ2-2
v_call: TRBV30
cdr3_aa: CAWSGMAQRNTGELFF

j_call: TRBJ2-2
v_call: TRBV6-5
cdr3_aa: CASRRDGLTGELFF

j_call: TRBJ2-5
v_call: TRBV7-3
cdr3_aa: CASSSPPQQEETQYF

j_call: TRBJ2-3
v_call: TRBV25-1
cdr3_aa: CASSEERVTSTDTQYF

j_call: TRBJ2-1
v_call: TRBV7-2
cdr3_aa: CASSFSGGSSYNEQFF

j_call: TRBJ2-1
v_call: TRBV9
cdr3_aa: CASSPYDSNNEQFF

j_call: TRBJ2-3
v_call: TRBV12-3/TRBV12-4
cdr3_aa: CASLEWGPNTQYF

j_call: TRBJ2-2
v_call: TRBV11-2
cdr3_aa: CASSLDRVWDNTGELFF

j_call: TRBJ2-1
v_call: TRBV3-1
cdr3_aa: CASTVGGSSRGGEQFF

j_call: TRBJ2-3
v_call: TRBV29-1
cdr3_aa: CSPRIPKREGSTDTQYF

j_call: TRBJ2-1
v_call: TRBV12-3/TRBV12-4
cdr3_aa: CASTLTGAGAGNEQFF

j_call: TRBJ2-2
v_call: TRBV5-6
cdr3_aa: CASSFSLAGELFF

j_call: TRBJ2-1
v_call: TRBV27
cdr3_aa: CVSGSSYNEQFF

j_call: TRBJ2-7
v_call: TRBV27
cdr3_aa: CASSGGGDYEQYF

j_call: TRBJ1-1
v_call: TRBV20-1
cdr3_aa: CSARDMAGGLNTEAFF

j_call: TRBJ2-3
v_call: TRBV12-3/TRBV12-4
cdr3_aa: CASRDRGVADTQYF